Included here is one TCR beta chain sequence, with context. Its antigen remains unknown. The germline CDR1 and CDR2 sequences are SGHTA and FQGNSA. The length of the CDR3 is 14 residues. Unmatched junction bases numbered 6, after V lost 4 bases and J lost 4 bases. Sequencing used immunoSEQ multiplex PCR; TCRdb keeps in-frame clones, though not all of them. The data hold tens of thousands of clones, with about 86% observed a single time. The data belong to a study of OX40 agonist ivuxolimab in advanced cancers. Study information: Dose-escalation patients' cancers were hepatocellular carcinoma, melanoma, renal cell or head and neck cancer.

Points from the study as a whole: At 0.1 to 3.0 mg/kg and by week 6, CD4+ and CD8+ T cells in the blood had expanded clonally. Undetermined was the antigen specificity of the expanded peripheral T cells.

This sequence was found in an adult with an advanced solid tumor such as melanoma, head and neck, liver or kidney cancer. The chain uses TRBV7-2 and TRBJ2-7; TRBD1 matches 8 bases. The starting material was CD4+ or CD8+ T cells sorted from blood, obtained in a trial of the OX40 agonist ivuxolimab. CDR3 DNA: TGTGCCAGCAGCTCTCGACAGGGGTGGTACGAGCAGTACTTC. It codes for CASSSRQGWYEQYF.